The clone carrying this TCR beta chain has just a few counts. The data are from a study of sequential checkpoint blockade in melanoma. Study-level information: First-line arms were nivolumab then ipilimumab, or the reverse, randomized 1:1.

Described treatment: randomized to nivolumab then ipilimumab (arm A) or the reverse (arm B). Trimming shortened V by 4 bases and J by 7 bases, and 19 bases separated the two germline ends. The CDR3 contains 16 residues. Germline values: CDR1 SGHDN, CDR2 FVKESK. The assay was immunoSEQ multiplex PCR, and TCRdb's table has in-frame clones only and misses some. The sample contains some 6,600 clones, 28% of which appear only once. The material sequenced was tumor tissue (inferred from file names), taken from a patient given nivolumab and ipilimumab in sequence. The chain couples TRBV14 to TRBJ1-4, with a possible D match to TRBD1 (5 bases). This receptor was identified in a human donor with melanoma. The CDR3, as DNA: TGTGCCAGCAGCCCTGGACAACACCGAGGGAGTGAAAAACTGTTTTTT. Its translation: CASSPGQHRGSEKLFF. The full variable domain, its missing parts supplied by reference TRBV14 and TRBJ1-4, is EAGVTQFPSHSVIEKGQTVTLRCDPISGHDNLYWYRRVMGKEIKFLLHFVKESKQDESGMPNNRFLAERTGGTYSTLKVQPAELEDSGVYFCASSPGQHRGSEKLFFGSGTQLSVL.